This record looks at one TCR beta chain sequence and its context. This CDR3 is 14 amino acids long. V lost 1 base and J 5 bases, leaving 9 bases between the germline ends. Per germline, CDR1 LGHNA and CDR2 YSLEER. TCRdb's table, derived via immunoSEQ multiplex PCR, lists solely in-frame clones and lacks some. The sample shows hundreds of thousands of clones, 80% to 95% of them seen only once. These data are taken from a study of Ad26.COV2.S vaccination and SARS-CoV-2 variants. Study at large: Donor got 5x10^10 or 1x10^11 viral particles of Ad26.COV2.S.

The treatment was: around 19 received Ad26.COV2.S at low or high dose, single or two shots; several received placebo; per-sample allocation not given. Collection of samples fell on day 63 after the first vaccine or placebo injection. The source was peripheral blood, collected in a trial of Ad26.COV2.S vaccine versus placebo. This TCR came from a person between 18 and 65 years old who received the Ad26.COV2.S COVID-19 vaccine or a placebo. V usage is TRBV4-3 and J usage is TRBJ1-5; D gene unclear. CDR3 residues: CASSQGQYYQPQHF. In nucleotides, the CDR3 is TGCGCCAGCAGCCAAGGCCAATATTATCAGCCCCAGCATTTT.